Given below is one T cell receptor beta chain in context. Antigen: not known. The sample is drawn from a study of PD-1 blockade in classical Hodgkin lymphoma. General study points: Later analyses included only patients treated at least 1 year post-ASCT.

TCRdb keeps only in-frame clones here, not all; method: immunoSEQ multiplex PCR. The sample holds approximately 79,000 clones, 80% to 95% seen once. V gave up 0 bases and J gave up 5 bases; unmatched junction bases: 10. Per germline, CDR1 SGDLS and CDR2 YYNGEE. The CDR3 is 17 residues long. With no exception, relapse followed autologous stem cell transplantation in all patients, and brentuximab vedotin exposure varied. The sequencing used peripheral blood mononuclear cells (PBMCs), collected before the second cycle of nivolumab. This chain links TRBV9 with TRBJ2-7; 11 bases agree with TRBD1. This sequence was found in a human donor with classical Hodgkin lymphoma. The CDR3 reads CASSVVGIGQGAHEQYF. CDR3 DNA: TGTGCCAGCAGCGTAGTAGGGATTGGACAGGGGGCTCACGAGCAGTACTTC.